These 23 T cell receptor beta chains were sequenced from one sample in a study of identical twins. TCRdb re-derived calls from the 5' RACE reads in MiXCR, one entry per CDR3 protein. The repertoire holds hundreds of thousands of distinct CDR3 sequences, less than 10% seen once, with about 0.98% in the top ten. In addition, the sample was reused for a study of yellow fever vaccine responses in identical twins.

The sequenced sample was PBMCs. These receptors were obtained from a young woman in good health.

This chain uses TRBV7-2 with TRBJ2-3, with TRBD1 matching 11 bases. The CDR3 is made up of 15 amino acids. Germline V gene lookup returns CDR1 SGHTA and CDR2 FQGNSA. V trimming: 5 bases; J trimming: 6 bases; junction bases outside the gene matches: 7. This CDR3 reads CASSPDRGRVDTQYF. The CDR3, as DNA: TGTGCCAGCAGCCCGGACAGGGGGCGGGTTGATACGCAGTATTTT.

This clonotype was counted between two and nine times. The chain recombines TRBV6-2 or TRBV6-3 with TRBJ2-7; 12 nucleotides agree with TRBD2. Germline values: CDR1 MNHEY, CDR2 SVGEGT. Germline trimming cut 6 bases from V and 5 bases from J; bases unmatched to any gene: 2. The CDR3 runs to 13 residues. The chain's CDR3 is CASRLAGGNEQYF. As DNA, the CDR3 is TGTGCCAGCAGACTAGCGGGAGGAAACGAGCAGTACTTC.

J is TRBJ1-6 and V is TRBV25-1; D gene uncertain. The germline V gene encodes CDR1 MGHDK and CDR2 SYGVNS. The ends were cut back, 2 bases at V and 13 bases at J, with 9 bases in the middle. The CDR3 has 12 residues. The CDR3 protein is CASSEARLPLHF. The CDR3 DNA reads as TGTGCCAGCAGTGAAGCTCGCCTTCCCCTCCACTTT.

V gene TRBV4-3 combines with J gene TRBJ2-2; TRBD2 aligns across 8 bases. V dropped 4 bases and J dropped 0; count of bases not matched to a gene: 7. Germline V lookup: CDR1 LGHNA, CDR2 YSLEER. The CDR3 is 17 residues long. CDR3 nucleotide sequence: TGCGCCAGCAGCCCTTATCCGCGGGGGGCGAACACCGGGGAGCTGTTTTTT. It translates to CASSPYPRGANTGELFF.

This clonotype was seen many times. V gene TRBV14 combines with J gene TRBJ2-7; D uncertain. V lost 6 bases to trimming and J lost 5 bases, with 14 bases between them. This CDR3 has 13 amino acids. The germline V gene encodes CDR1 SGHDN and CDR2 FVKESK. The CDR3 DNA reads TGTGCCAGCAGACCCCGGGCCAGCAACGAGCAGTACTTC. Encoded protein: CASRPRASNEQYF.

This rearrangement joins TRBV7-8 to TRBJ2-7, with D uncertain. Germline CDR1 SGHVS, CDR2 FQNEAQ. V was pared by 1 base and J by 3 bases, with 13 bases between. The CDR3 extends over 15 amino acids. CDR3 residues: CASSLEGQRFYEQYF. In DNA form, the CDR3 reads TGTGCCAGCAGCTTAGAAGGTCAGAGATTCTACGAGCAGTACTTC. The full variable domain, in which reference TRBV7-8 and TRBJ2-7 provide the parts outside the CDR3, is GAGVSQSPRYKVAKRGQDVALRCDPISGHVSLFWYQQALGQGPEFLTYFQNEAQLDKSGLPSDRFFAERPEGSVSTLKIQRTQQEDSAVYLCASSLEGQRFYEQYFGPGTRLTVT.

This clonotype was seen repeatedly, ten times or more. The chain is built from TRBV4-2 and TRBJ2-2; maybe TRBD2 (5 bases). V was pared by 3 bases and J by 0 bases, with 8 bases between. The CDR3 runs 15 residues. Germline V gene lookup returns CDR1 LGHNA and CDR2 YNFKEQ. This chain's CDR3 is CASSHPGSNTGELFF. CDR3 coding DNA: TGTGCCAGCAGCCACCCGGGATCGAACACCGGGGAGCTGTTTTTT.

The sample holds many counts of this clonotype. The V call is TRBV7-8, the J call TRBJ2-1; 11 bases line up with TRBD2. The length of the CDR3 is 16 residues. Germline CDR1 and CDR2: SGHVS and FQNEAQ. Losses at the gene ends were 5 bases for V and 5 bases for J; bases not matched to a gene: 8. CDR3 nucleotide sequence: TGTGCCAGCAGCGTAACCTTAGCGGGGGGGGACAATGAGCAGTTCTTC. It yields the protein CASSVTLAGGDNEQFF. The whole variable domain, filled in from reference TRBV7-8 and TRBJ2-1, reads GAGVSQSPRYKVAKRGQDVALRCDPISGHVSLFWYQQALGQGPEFLTYFQNEAQLDKSGLPSDRFFAERPEGSVSTLKIQRTQQEDSAVYLCASSVTLAGGDNEQFFGPGTRLTVL.

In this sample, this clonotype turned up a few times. The CDR3 sequence: CASSETFGPQDTQYF. The CDR3 coding sequence is TGTGCCAGCAGTGAAACTTTTGGGCCCCAGGATACGCAGTATTTT. The chain combines TRBV6-1 with TRBJ2-3; no clear D. Germline CDR1 MNHNS, CDR2 SASEGT. V lost 2 bases to trimming and J lost 6 bases, with 15 bases between them. This CDR3 has 15 residues.

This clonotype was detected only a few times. CDR3 residues: CASSRKIGRAGTSDTQYF. DNA for the CDR3: TGTGCCAGCAGCAGGAAAATCGGTCGGGCCGGCACTTCGGATACGCAGTATTTT. The gene calls are TRBV21-1 and TRBJ2-3; TRBD2 was called by the table and not checked on the DNA. TRBV21-1 is tagged as a pseudogene. This CDR3 contains 18 residues.

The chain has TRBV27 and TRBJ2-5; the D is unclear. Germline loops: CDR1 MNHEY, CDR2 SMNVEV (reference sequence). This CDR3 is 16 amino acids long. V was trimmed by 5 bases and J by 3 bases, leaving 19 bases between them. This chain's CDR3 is CASSPSPGRIEETQYF. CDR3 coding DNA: TGTGCCAGCAGTCCCTCCCCCGGCAGGATTGAAGAGACCCAGTACTTC.

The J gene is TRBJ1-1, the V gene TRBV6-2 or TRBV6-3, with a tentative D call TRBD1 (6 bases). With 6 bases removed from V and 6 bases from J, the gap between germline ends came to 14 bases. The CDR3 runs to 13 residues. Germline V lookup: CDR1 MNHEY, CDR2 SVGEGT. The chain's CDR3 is CASSQTGYPEAFF. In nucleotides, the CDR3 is TGTGCCAGCAGCCAAACAGGGTACCCTGAAGCTTTCTTT.

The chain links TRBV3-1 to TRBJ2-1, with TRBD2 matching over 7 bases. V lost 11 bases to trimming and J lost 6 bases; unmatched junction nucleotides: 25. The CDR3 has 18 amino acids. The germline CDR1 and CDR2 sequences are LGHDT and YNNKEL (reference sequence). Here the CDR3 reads CACCSRDWPGLRTNEQFF. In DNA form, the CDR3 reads TGTGCCTGCTGCTCCCGGGACTGGCCGGGACTAAGGACCAATGAGCAGTTCTTC.

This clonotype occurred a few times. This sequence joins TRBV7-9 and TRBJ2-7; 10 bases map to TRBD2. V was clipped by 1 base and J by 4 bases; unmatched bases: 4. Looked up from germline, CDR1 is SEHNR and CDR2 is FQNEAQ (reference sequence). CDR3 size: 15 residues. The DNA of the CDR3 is TGTGCCAGCAGCTTAGGGACTAGCGGAGATTACGAGCAGTACTTC. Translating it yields CASSLGTSGDYEQYF.

The CDR3 DNA reads TGTGCCAGCAGCAAAAGGCCGATCGCGGGGCAGTACTTC. Encoded protein: CASSKRPIAGQYF. This chain connects TRBV21-1 to TRBJ2-7; the DNA was not compared with TRBD2, the D call given in the table. TRBV21-1 is reported as a pseudogene. The CDR3 contains 13 residues.

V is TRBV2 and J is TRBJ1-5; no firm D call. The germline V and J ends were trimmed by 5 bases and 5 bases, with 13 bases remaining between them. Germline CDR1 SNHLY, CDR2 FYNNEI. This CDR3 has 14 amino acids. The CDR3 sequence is CASSLQGRDQPQHF. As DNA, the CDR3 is TGTGCCAGCAGTTTGCAAGGACGGGATCAGCCCCAGCATTTT. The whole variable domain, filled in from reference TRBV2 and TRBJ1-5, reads EPEVTQTPSHQVTQMGQEVILRCVPISNHLYFYWYRQILGQKVEFLVSFYNNEISEKSEIFDDQFSVERPDGSNFTLKIRSTKLEDSAMYFCASSLQGRDQPQHFGDGTRLSIL.

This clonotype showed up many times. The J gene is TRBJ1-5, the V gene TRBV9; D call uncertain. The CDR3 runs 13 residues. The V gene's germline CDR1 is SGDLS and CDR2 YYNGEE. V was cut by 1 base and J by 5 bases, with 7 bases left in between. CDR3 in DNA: TGTGCCAGCAGCGTAACCGGGGATCAGCCCCAGCATTTT. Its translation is CASSVTGDQPQHF.

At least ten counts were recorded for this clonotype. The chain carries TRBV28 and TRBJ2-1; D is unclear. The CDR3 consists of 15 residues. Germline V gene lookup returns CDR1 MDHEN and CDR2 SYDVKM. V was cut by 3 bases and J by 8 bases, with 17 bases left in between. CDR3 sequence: CASSFEPTLFDEQFF. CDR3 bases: TGTGCCAGCAGTTTCGAACCAACCCTTTTCGATGAGCAGTTCTTC.

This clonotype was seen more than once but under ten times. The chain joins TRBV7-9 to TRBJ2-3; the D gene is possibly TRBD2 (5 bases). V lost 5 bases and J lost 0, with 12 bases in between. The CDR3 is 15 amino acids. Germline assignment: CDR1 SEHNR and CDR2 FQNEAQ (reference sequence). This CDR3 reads CASSGWTGSTDTQYF. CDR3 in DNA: TGTGCCAGCAGCGGATGGACGGGAAGCACAGATACGCAGTATTTT.

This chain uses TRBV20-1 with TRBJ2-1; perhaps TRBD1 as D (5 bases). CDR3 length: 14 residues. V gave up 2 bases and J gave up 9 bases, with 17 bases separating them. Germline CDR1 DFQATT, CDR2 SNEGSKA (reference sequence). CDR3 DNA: TGCAGTGCTAGACGGCAGGGCTCAATCAGTGAGCAGTTCTTC. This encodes CSARRQGSISEQFF.

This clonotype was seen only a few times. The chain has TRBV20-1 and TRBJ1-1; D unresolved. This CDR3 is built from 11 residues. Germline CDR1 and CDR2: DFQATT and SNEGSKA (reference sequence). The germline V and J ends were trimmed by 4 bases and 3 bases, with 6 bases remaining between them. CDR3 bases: TGCAGTGCTACGGCGTACACTGAAGCTTTCTTT. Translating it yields CSATAYTEAFF.

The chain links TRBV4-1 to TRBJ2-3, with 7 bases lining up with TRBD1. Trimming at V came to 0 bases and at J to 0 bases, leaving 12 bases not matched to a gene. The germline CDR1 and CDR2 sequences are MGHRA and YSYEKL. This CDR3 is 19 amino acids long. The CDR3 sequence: CASSQDNRRGTVSTDTQYF. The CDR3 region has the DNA TGCGCCAGCAGCCAAGATAATCGACGAGGGACAGTTAGCACAGATACGCAGTATTTT.

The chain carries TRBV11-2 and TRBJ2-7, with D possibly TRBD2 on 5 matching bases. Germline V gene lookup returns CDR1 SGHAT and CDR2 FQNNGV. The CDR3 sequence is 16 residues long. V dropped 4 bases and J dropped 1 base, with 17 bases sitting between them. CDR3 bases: TGTGCCAGCAGCTCAGTGGGATGGACGGGGTCCTACGAGCAGTACTTC. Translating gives CASSSVGWTGSYEQYF.